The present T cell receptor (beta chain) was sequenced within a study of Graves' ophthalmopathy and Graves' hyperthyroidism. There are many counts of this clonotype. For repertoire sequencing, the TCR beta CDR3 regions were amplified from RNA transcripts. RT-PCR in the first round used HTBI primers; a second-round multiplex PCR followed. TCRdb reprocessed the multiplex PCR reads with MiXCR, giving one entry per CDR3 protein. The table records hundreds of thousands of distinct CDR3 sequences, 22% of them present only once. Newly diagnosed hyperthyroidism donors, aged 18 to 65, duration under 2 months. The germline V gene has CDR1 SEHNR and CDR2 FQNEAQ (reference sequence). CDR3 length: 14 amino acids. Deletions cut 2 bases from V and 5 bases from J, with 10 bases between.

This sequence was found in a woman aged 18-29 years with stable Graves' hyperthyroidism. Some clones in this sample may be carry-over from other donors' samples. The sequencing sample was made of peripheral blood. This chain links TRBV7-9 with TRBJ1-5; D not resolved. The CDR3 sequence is CASSLKGLHQPQHF. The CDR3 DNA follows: TGTGCCAGCAGCTTAAAAGGGCTACATCAGCCCCAGCATTTT.